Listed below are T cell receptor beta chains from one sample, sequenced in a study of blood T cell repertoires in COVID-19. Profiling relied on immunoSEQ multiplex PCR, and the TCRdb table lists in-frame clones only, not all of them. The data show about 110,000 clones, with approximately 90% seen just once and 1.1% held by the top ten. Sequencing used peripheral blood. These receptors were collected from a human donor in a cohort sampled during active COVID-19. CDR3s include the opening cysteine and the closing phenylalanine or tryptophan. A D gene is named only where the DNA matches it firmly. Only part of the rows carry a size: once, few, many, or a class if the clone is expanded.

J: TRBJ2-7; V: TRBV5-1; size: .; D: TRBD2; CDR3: CASSPTHPGTSGRGYEQYF; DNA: TGCGCCAGCAGCCCGACACACCCGGGGACTAGCGGGAGAGGGTACGAGCAGTACTTC
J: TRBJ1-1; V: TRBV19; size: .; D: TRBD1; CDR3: CASSIQGAGEAFF; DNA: TGTGCCAGTAGTATTCAGGGGGCGGGAGAAGCTTTCTTT
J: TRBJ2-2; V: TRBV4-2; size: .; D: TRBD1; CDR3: CASSQDWQGAATGELFF; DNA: TGTGCCAGCAGCCAAGATTGGCAGGGGGCCGCCACCGGGGAGCTGTTTTTT
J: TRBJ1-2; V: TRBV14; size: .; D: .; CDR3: CASSQELNYGYTF; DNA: TGTGCCAGCAGCCAAGAACTAAACTATGGCTACACCTTC
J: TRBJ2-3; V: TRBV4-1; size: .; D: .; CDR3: CASSQGHGGPPTDTQYF; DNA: TGCGCCAGCAGCCAAGGGCACGGGGGGCCACCCACAGATACGCAGTATTTT
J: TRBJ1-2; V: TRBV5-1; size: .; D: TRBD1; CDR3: CASSARDRGIYGYTF; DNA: TGCGCCAGCAGCGCGAGGGACAGGGGAATCTATGGCTACACCTTC
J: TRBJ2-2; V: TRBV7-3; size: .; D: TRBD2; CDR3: CASSLTGGVNTGELFF; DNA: TGTGCCAGCAGCTTAACCGGGGGGGTTAACACCGGGGAGCTGTTTTTT
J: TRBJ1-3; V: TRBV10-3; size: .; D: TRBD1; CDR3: CAIRTGTARNTIYF; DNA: TGTGCCATCAGGACGGGGACAGCAAGAAACACCATATATTTT
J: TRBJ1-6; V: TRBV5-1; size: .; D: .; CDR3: CASSLGSSERGKPLHF; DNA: TGCGCCAGCAGCTTGGGTTCGTCGGAGCGGGGAAAACCCCTCCACTTT
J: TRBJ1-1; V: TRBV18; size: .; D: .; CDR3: CASSPAGDTEAFF; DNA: TGTGCCAGCTCCCCAGCGGGGGACACTGAAGCTTTCTTT
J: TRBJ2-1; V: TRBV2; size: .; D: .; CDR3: CASSVPLAAISYNEQFF; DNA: TGTGCCAGCAGTGTACCCTTAGCGGCAATCTCCTACAATGAGCAGTTCTTC
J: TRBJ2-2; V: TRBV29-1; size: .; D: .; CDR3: CSAGRRPTGELFF; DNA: TGCAGCGCGGGACGGAGGCCCACCGGGGAGCTGTTTTTT
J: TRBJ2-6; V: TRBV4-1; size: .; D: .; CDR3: CASSQESQGEVTGANVLTF; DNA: TGCGCCAGCAGCCAAGAGAGCCAGGGCGAGGTAACTGGGGCCAACGTCCTGACTTTC
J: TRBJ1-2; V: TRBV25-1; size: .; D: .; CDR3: CASSQGGERGYTF; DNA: TGTGCCAGCAGCCAGGGAGGGGAGCGGGGCTACACCTTC
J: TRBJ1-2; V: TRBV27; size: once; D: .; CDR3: CASSLGHPGYGYTF; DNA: TGTGCCAGCAGTTTAGGGCACCCTGGCTATGGCTACACCTTC
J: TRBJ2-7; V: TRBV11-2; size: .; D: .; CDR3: CASSPLPRGAGYEQYF; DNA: TGTGCCAGCAGCCCACTGCCCCGGGGGGCGGGCTACGAGCAGTACTTC
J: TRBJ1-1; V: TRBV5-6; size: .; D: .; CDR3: CASSQQQGYTEAFF; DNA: TGTGCCAGCAGCCAACAACAGGGATACACTGAAGCTTTCTTT
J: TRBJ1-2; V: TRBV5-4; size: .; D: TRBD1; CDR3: CASSLEGAGGYGYTF; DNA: TGTGCCAGCAGCTTGGAAGGGGCAGGGGGCTATGGCTACACCTTC
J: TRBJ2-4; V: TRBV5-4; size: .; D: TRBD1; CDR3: CASSLEPQGAKNIQYF; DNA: TGTGCCAGCAGCTTGGAACCACAGGGGGCCAAAAACATTCAGTACTTC
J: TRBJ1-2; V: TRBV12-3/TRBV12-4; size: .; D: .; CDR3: CASSPRQDNGYTF; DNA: TGTGCCAGCAGTCCTCGACAGGATAATGGCTACACCTTC
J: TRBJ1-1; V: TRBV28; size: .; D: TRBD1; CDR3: CASRQGQEWKSFF; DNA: TGTGCCAGCAGACAAGGACAGGAGTGGAAGTCTTTCTTT
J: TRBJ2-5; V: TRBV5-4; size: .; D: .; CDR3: CASSRYGDQETQYF; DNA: TGTGCCAGCAGCCGCTACGGGGACCAAGAGACCCAGTACTTC
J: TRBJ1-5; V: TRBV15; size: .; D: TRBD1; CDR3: CATAGGPTGQEPQHF; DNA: TGTGCCACCGCAGGAGGACCGACAGGGCAGGAGCCCCAGCATTTT
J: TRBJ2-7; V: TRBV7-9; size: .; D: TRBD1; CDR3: CASSFGTAYEQYF; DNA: TGTGCCAGCAGCTTTGGGACAGCATACGAGCAGTACTTC
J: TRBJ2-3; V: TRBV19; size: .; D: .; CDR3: CASSSGSTDTQYF; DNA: TGTGCCAGTAGTAGTGGCAGCACAGATACGCAGTATTTT
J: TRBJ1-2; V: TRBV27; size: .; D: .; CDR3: CASSIRLNYGYTF; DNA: TGTGCCAGCAGTATCAGACTTAACTATGGCTACACCTTC
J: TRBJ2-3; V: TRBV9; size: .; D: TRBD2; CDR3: CASSVDLAGSTDTQYF; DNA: TGTGCCAGCAGCGTAGACCTAGCGGGCAGCACAGATACGCAGTATTTT
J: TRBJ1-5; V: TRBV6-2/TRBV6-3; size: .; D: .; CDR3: CASSGDWGVGRNQPQHF; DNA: TGTGCCAGCAGCGGGGATTGGGGGGTAGGTCGCAATCAGCCCCAGCATTTT
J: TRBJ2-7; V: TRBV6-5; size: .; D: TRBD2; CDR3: CASSRREGSYEQYF; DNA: TGTGCCAGCAGTCGGCGGGAGGGAAGCTACGAGCAGTACTTC
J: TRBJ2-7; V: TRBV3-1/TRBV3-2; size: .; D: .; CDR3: CASSIAEGTYEQYF; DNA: TGTGCCAGCAGCATAGCGGAGGGGACCTACGAGCAGTACTTC
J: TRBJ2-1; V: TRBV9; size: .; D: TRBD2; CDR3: CASSVATLVEREAYTDEQFF; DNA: TGTGCCAGCAGCGTAGCTACTTTGGTTGAGCGGGAGGCCTATACGGATGAGCAGTTCTTC
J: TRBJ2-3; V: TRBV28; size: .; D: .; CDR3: CASRKGAGNTVGQYF; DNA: TGTGCCAGCAGGAAGGGAGCGGGTAACACAGTGGGGCAGTATTTT
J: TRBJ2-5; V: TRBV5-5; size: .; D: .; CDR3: CASSLRPGLGETQYF; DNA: TGTGCCAGCAGCTTGCGGCCGGGTCTGGGAGAGACCCAGTACTTC
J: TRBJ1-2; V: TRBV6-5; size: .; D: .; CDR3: CASRGGSGGYTF; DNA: TGTGCCAGCAGGGGGGGATCTGGGGGCTACACCTTC
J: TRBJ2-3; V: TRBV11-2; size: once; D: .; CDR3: CASRQGRSVQYF; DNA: TGTGCCAGCCGCCAGGGGCGGTCTGTGCAGTATTTT
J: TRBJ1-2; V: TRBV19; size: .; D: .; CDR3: CASSSQGLDGYTF; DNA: TGTGCCAGTAGTAGCCAGGGTTTGGATGGCTACACCTTC
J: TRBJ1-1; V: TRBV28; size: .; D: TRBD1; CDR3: CASQGQPINTEAFF; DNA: TGTGCCAGTCAGGGACAGCCGATCAACACTGAAGCTTTCTTT
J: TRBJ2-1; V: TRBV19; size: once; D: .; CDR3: CASSIGHYNEQFF; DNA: TGTGCCAGTAGTATCGGACATTACAATGAGCAGTTCTTC
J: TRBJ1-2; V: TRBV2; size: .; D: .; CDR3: CASSEAQGTRYGYTF; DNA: TGTGCCAGCAGTGAAGCGCAGGGGACTAGGTATGGCTACACCTTC
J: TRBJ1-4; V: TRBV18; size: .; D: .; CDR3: CASSRPGQTSTPDEKLFF; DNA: TGTGCCAGCTCCCGACCTGGACAAACCTCAACTCCCGACGAAAAACTGTTTTTT
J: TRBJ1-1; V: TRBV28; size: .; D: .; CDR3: CASSYPGGGTEAFF; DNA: TGTGCCAGCAGTTACCCAGGTGGGGGGACTGAAGCTTTCTTT